Below are 21 T cell receptor beta chains sequenced from a single sample in a study of cytomegalovirus exposure and HLA in healthy donors. The PCR used 60 Vbeta and 13 Jbeta primers. Sequenced by immunoSEQ multiplex PCR; TCRdb stores in-frame clones only, minus some. The data hold 120,000 to 150,000 clones, with roughly 80% observed a single time. The sequenced sample was PBMCs. These TCRs come from a man aged 40-50 years in good health and CMV-seropositive.

In nucleotides, the CDR3 is TGTGCCAGCAGCCCTCTACCACGGGTGATAATCTACGAGCAGTACTTC. Translation gives CASSPLPRVIIYEQYF. The chain couples TRBV11-1 to TRBJ2-7; D call uncertain. This CDR3 has 16 residues. Germline assignment: CDR1 SGHAT and CDR2 FQDESV (reference sequence). V was trimmed by 5 bases and J by 3 bases, leaving 20 bases between them.

The chain combines TRBV5-5 with TRBJ2-5; TRBD1 matches at 9 bases. The CDR3 contains 16 residues. The germline CDR1 and CDR2 sequences are SGHKS and YYEKEE (reference sequence). J lost 4 bases, V lost 7 bases, and 14 bases had no gene match. CDR3 loop: CASRRDRDSPGETQYF. The CDR3 DNA reads as TGTGCCAGCCGCCGGGACAGGGACAGCCCCGGAGAGACCCAGTACTTC.

V gene TRBV30 combines with J gene TRBJ1-6; no clear D gene. There are 13 residues in the CDR3. The germline V gene encodes CDR1 GTSNPN and CDR2 SVGIG (reference sequence). V lost 2 bases and J lost 10, with 12 bases in between. In DNA, the CDR3 is TGTGCCTGGAGTAACCGATTGGAGTCACCCCTCCACTTT. It codes for CAWSNRLESPLHF.

This chain links TRBV28 with TRBJ1-6, with 8 nucleotides matching TRBD1. J was trimmed by 14 bases and V by 5 bases; bases with no gene match: 11. The CDR3 contains 14 residues. The germline CDR1 and CDR2 sequences are MDHEN and SYDVKM. This CDR3 reads CASSQPTGDLSLHF. The CDR3 DNA reads as TGTGCCAGCAGTCAACCGACAGGGGATCTGTCCCTCCACTTT.

This sequence joins TRBV10-2 and TRBJ2-2, with D perhaps matching TRBD2 (6 bases). Germline-derived CDR1 and CDR2 are WSHSY and SAAADI. Trimming removed 0 bases at V and 5 bases at J, with 13 bases between. The CDR3 covers 16 residues. The CDR3 region is CASSESTGVRTGELFF. In DNA, the CDR3 is TGCGCCAGCAGTGAGTCGACGGGAGTACGGACCGGGGAGCTGTTTTTT.

This clone was counted a few times. The chain combines TRBV19 with TRBJ2-3, with D perhaps matching TRBD2 (6 bases). The ends were cut back, 3 bases at V and 4 bases at J, with 11 bases in the middle. Germline V gene data show CDR1 as LNHDA and CDR2 as SQIVND (reference sequence). This CDR3 has 14 residues. The chain's CDR3 is CASSIWDSPDTQYF. The DNA for the CDR3 is TGTGCCAGTAGTATTTGGGACTCACCAGATACGCAGTATTTT.

The CDR3 DNA is TGTGCCAGCTCGCACCCAGGCTTGCCGAAGAACACTGAAGCTTTCTTT. Translated, it gives CASSHPGLPKNTEAFF. The rearrangement joins TRBV18 to TRBJ1-1; D unclear. The CDR3 consists of 16 residues. Looked up from germline, CDR1 is KGHSH and CDR2 is LQKENI. With 6 bases removed from V and 1 base from J, the gap between germline ends came to 18 bases.

The rearrangement uses TRBV6-5 and TRBJ2-7; 8 bases agree with TRBD1. V shed 6 bases, J shed 2 bases, and the junction held 9 bases outside the gene matches. The germline V gene has CDR1 MNHEY and CDR2 SVGAGI. This CDR3 has 15 amino acids. The CDR3: CASRYRDRFPYEQYF. Here the CDR3 DNA reads TGTGCCAGCAGGTACCGGGACAGGTTTCCCTACGAGCAGTACTTC.

The rearrangement joins TRBV10-1 to TRBJ2-4; D is possibly TRBD2 (6 bases). V shed 3 bases and J shed 6 bases, with 6 bases lying between them. The CDR3 sequence is 12 residues long. Germline values: CDR1 WNHNN, CDR2 SYGVQD (reference sequence). CDR3 protein: CASSEAGNIQYF. CDR3 nucleotides: TGCGCCAGCAGTGAAGCGGGAAACATTCAGTACTTC.

This chain's CDR3 is CAAQGNEKLFF. For the CDR3, the DNA is TGTGCAGCTCAGGGGAATGAAAAACTGTTTTTT. This chain connects TRBV28 to TRBJ1-4; TRBD1 is a possible D gene (6 bases). Germline-derived CDR1 and CDR2 are MDHEN and SYDVKM. CDR3 length equals 11 residues.

The chain joins TRBV6-1 to TRBJ1-4; TRBD1 is a possible D gene (6 bases). The CDR3 runs to 14 residues. V dropped 6 bases and J dropped 8 bases, with 16 bases sitting between them. CDR1 and CDR2 from the germline V gene are MNHNS and SASEGT. The CDR3 nucleotides read TGTGCCAGCAGAGGCAGAGGGGGTAGGGAAAAACTGTTTTTT. This encodes CASRGRGGREKLFF.

V gene TRBV10-3 combines with J gene TRBJ2-3, with 7 bases that match TRBD1. Losses at the gene ends were 4 bases for V and 0 bases for J; bases not matched to a gene: 13. This CDR3 region has 18 residues. Germline V lookup: CDR1 ENHRY, CDR2 SYGVKD. CDR3 sequence (DNA): TGTGCCATCAGTGGTACCCCCGGGACAGACGTTAGCACAGATACGCAGTATTTT. It encodes CAISGTPGTDVSTDTQYF.

This clone was counted between two and nine times. This chain uses TRBV4-2 with TRBJ1-2, with 7 bases aligning to TRBD1. Unmatched junction bases numbered 8, after V lost 0 bases and J lost 10 bases. CDR3 length equals 14 residues. The V gene's germline CDR1 is LGHNA and CDR2 YNFKEQ. CDR3 sequence: CASSQEGDRLNYTF. The CDR3 DNA reads as TGTGCCAGCAGCCAAGAGGGGGACAGACTTAACTACACCTTC.

The chain couples TRBV7-3 to TRBJ2-3, with D tentatively TRBD2 (5 bases). This CDR3 spans 13 amino acids. Germline V gene data show CDR1 as SGHTA and CDR2 as FQGTGA. The V end lost 2 bases, the J end lost 4 bases, and 7 bases lay between the germline ends. In DNA, the CDR3 is TGTGCCAGCAGCTTAGCGGGTCCAGATACGCAGTATTTT. It specifies CASSLAGPDTQYF.

This clone was seen more than once but under ten times. CDR3 in DNA: TGTGCCAGCACAACGGGACAGGGGGTAAGCTCCTACAATGAGCAGTTCTTC. Translation: CASTTGQGVSSYNEQFF. The V and J genes are TRBV5-4 and TRBJ2-1; 11 bases map to TRBD1. Germline values: CDR1 SGHNT, CDR2 YYREEE (reference sequence). The CDR3 has 17 residues. V lost 6 bases to trimming and J lost 0 bases; unmatched junction nucleotides: 8.

This sequence joins TRBV28 and TRBJ2-2, with D possibly being TRBD2 (5 bases). V dropped 2 bases and J dropped 4 bases, with 14 bases sitting between them. CDR1 and CDR2 (germline): MDHEN, SYDVKM. The CDR3 runs to 16 residues. CDR3 DNA sequence: TGTGCCAGCAGTTTACCAAAGACCGAGGGCACCGGGGAGCTGTTTTTT. This gives the protein CASSLPKTEGTGELFF.

The rearrangement uses TRBV5-6 and TRBJ2-5; 9 nucleotides agree with TRBD1. The end of the DNA is better explained by TRBJ2-7, so the J call may be wrong. The CDR3 consists of 15 residues. Germline values: CDR1 SGHDT, CDR2 YYEEEE. As DNA, the CDR3 is TGTGCCAGCAGCTTCGGGACAGGGAGACCCTACGAGCAGTACTTC. It is translated as CASSFGTGRPYEQYF.

The chain carries TRBV28 and TRBJ2-1; TRBD2 agrees at 13 bases. The germline CDR1 and CDR2 sequences are MDHEN and SYDVKM. The ends lost 4 bases at V and 7 bases at J; junction bases unmatched: 4. This CDR3 has 15 amino acids. The CDR3 nucleotides are TGTGCCAGCAGTTCCCCGACTAGCGGGAGGAATGAGCAGTTCTTC. Its translation is CASSSPTSGRNEQFF. The variable domain in full, with the rest retrieved from reference TRBV28 and TRBJ2-1, is DVKVTQSSRYLVKRTGEKVFLECVQDMDHENMFWYRQDPGLGLRLIYFSYDVKMKEKGDIPEGYSVSREKKERFSLILESASTNQTSMYLCASSSPTSGRNEQFFGPGTRLTVL.

The chain has TRBV19 and TRBJ2-3, with 11 bases aligning to TRBD2. The CDR3 runs 18 residues. The junction had 20 bases not matched to a gene; V was cut back by 11 bases and J by 4 bases. Germline CDR1 LNHDA, CDR2 SQIVND (reference sequence). The CDR3: CASRLRLTSGSRADTQYF. The DNA for the CDR3 is TGTGCCTCCCGCCTGCGCCTAACTAGCGGGAGTAGGGCAGATACGCAGTATTTT.

The chain combines TRBV14 with TRBJ1-2; D is possibly TRBD1 (5 bases). The CDR3 runs to 18 residues. V shed 0 bases and J shed 3 bases, with 20 bases lying between them. Germline V gene data show CDR1 as SGHDN and CDR2 as FVKESK. CDR3 sequence reads: CASSQDPGTSGGYYGYTF. The CDR3 DNA reads as TGTGCCAGCAGCCAAGATCCCGGGACCTCCGGAGGGTACTATGGCTACACCTTC. The variable domain in full, with the rest retrieved from reference TRBV14 and TRBJ1-2, is EAGVTQFPSHSVIEKGQTVTLRCDPISGHDNLYWYRRVMGKEIKFLLHFVKESKQDESGMPNNRFLAERTGGTYSTLKVQPAELEDSGVYFCASSQDPGTSGGYYGYTFGSGTRLTVV.

The chain is built from TRBV10-3 and TRBJ2-7, with TRBD1 matching over 7 bases. The germline CDR1 and CDR2 sequences are ENHRY and SYGVKD. With 0 bases clipped from V and 2 bases from J, the junction kept 1 base outside the gene matches. The CDR3 length is 14 residues. CDR3 amino acids: CAISESTGPYEQYF. In nucleotides, the CDR3 is TGTGCCATCAGTGAGTCGACAGGGCCCTACGAGCAGTACTTC.